The present TCR beta chain was sequenced within a study of graft-versus-host responses after intestinal transplantation. With respect to this clone: Its antigen is not identified.

Trimming shortened V by 3 bases and J by 10 bases, and 10 bases separated the two germline ends. Per the germline V gene, CDR1 is DFQATT and CDR2 is SNEGSKA (reference sequence). CDR3 length equals 11 residues. Only in-frame clones appear in the TCRdb table, and some are missing; sequencing was by immunoSEQ multiplex PCR. Of about 130,000 clones in the sample, around 90% are singletons; the top ten hold 0.19%. The sequenced sample was unstimulated CD4+ T cells sorted from spleen or lymph node cells, obtained before intestinal transplant. This sequence joins TRBV20-1 and TRBJ2-1; D tentatively fits TRBD1 or TRBD2 (5 bases each). This sequence was found in a human donor who received an intestinal transplant. The CDR3 DNA reads TGCAGTGCTAGGGGGACCCTGGAGCAGTTCTTC. Its protein is CSARGTLEQFF.